Below, 5 T cell receptor beta chains from the same sample are listed, as sequenced in a study of cytomegalovirus exposure and HLA in healthy donors. The PCR employed 60 Vbeta primers together with 13 Jbeta primers. The data were produced by immunoSEQ multiplex PCR, yet TCRdb's version contains in-frame clones alone and is incomplete. The sample has about 160,000 clones; roughly four fifths are singletons. Sequenced input: PBMCs. The source is a man aged 45-65 years in good health and CMV-seropositive.

This clone was found a few times. V is TRBV7-6 and J is TRBJ1-1; the D is unclear. V lost 1 base, J lost 5 bases, and 14 bases lay in between. The CDR3 consists of 15 residues. Germline CDR1 and CDR2: SGHVS and FNYEAQ. The CDR3 protein is CASSLVDKPPTEAFF. The CDR3 bases are TGTGCCAGCAGCTTAGTTGACAAGCCCCCTACTGAAGCTTTCTTT.

The chain couples TRBV19 to TRBJ2-1; D might be TRBD2 (6 bases). Germline values: CDR1 LNHDA, CDR2 SQIVND (reference sequence). Trimming stripped 5 bases from V and 7 bases from J, with 15 bases between. The CDR3 totals 14 residues. The CDR3 loop is CASSSNPGGNEQFF. The CDR3 DNA reads TGTGCCAGTAGTTCAAACCCAGGAGGGAATGAGCAGTTCTTC.

V is TRBV5-1 and J is TRBJ1-1; 8 bases are shared with TRBD1. The germline CDR1 and CDR2 sequences are SGHRS and YFSETQ. The ends lost 7 bases at V and 4 bases at J; junction bases unmatched: 9. The CDR3 is 14 amino acids. The CDR3 loop reads CASGTAGGLTEAFF. CDR3 nucleotide sequence: TGCGCCAGCGGAACGGCAGGGGGCCTCACTGAAGCTTTCTTT. Together with reference TRBV5-1 and TRBJ1-1, the CDR3 gives the full variable domain: KAGVTQTPRYLIKTRGQQVTLSCSPISGHRSVSWYQQTPGQGLQFLFEYFSETQRNKGNFPGRFSGRQFSNSRSEMNVSTLELGDSALYLCASGTAGGLTEAFFGQGTRLTVV.

The V and J genes are TRBV7-2 and TRBJ2-5; a weak D match, TRBD2 (6 bases). Per germline, CDR1 SGHTA and CDR2 FQGNSA. The CDR3 length is 13 residues. The germline V and J ends were trimmed by 5 bases and 7 bases, with 14 bases remaining between them. As DNA, the CDR3 is TGTGCCAGCAGCCGCGGGGTGAAAGGGACCCAGTACTTC. Encoded protein: CASSRGVKGTQYF.

This clone was recorded a few times. This chain joins TRBV29-1 and TRBJ1-4, with a tentative D call TRBD1 (5 bases). V lost 5 bases, J lost 3 bases, and 10 bases lay in between. This CDR3 spans 13 amino acids. The germline gives CDR1 SQVTM, CDR2 ANQGSEA. Written as DNA, the CDR3 is TGCAGCGTTAAGGGGCCAGCTAATGAAAAACTGTTTTTT. Translating it yields CSVKGPANEKLFF. Full variable domain (rest looked up from reference TRBV29-1 and TRBJ1-4): SAVISQKPSRDICQRGTSLTIQCQVDSQVTMMFWYRQQPGQSLTLIATANQGSEATYESGFVIDKFPISRPNLTFSTLTVSNMSPEDSSIYLCSVKGPANEKLFFGSGTQLSVL.